These 28 T cell receptor beta chains came from one sample sequenced in a study of blood T cell repertoires in COVID-19. Sequencing used immunoSEQ multiplex PCR; TCRdb keeps in-frame clones, though not all of them. The repertoire includes tens of thousands of clones, roughly 89% of them detected once, and under 2.5% sits in the top ten. Sequencing was done on a sample of peripheral blood. The receptors derive from a woman between 45 and 60 years old in a cohort sampled during active COVID-19.

The chain has TRBV5-1 and TRBJ2-2; possibly TRBD2 for D (5 bases). CDR1 and CDR2 from the germline V gene are SGHRS and YFSETQ. The CDR3 loop spans 16 amino acids. The ends were cut back, 0 bases at V and 1 base at J, with 10 bases in the middle. CDR3 sequence: CASSLVSGLNTGELFF. CDR3 DNA sequence: TGCGCCAGCAGCTTGGTGTCGGGATTGAACACCGGGGAGCTGTTTTTT. The full variable domain, with the rest looked up from reference TRBV5-1 and TRBJ2-2, is KAGVTQTPRYLIKTRGQQVTLSCSPISGHRSVSWYQQTPGQGLQFLFEYFSETQRNKGNFPGRFSGRQFSNSRSEMNVSTLELGDSALYLCASSLVSGLNTGELFFGEGSRLTVL.

The chain links TRBV19 to TRBJ2-1; no definite D call. Germline V gene data show CDR1 as LNHDA and CDR2 as SQIVND (reference sequence). The CDR3 has 13 amino acids. Trimming removed 7 bases at V and 0 bases at J, with 7 bases between. Here the CDR3 DNA reads TGTGCCAGTAACCCGAGCTCCTACAATGAGCAGTTCTTC. Residues: CASNPSSYNEQFF.

The chain combines TRBV12-3 or TRBV12-4 with TRBJ1-1, with D perhaps matching TRBD1 (5 bases). The CDR3 sequence is 13 residues long. Trimming stripped 8 bases from V and 0 bases from J, with 10 bases between. This CDR3 is CASADSMNTEAFF. For the CDR3, the DNA is TGTGCCAGCGCTGACAGCATGAACACTGAAGCTTTCTTT.

The genes are TRBV6-5 and TRBJ2-7; the match to TRBD1 covers 7 bases. Germline lookup yields CDR1 MNHEY and CDR2 SVGAGI. This CDR3 spans 15 amino acids. Trimming cost V 1 base and J 3 bases; bases outside gene matches: 6. The CDR3 nucleotides read TGTGCCAGCAGTTACTTAGCCGGGACAGACTACGAGCAGTACTTC. This sequence encodes CASSYLAGTDYEQYF.

The chain couples TRBV10-3 to TRBJ2-3; tentatively, D is TRBD2 (7 bases). Germline CDR1 reads ENHRY; CDR2 reads SYGVKD. This CDR3 comprises 13 residues. Trimming stripped 3 bases from V and 10 bases from J, with 14 bases between. The CDR3 spells CAISDGGGGSQYF. CDR3 sequence (DNA): TGTGCCATCAGTGATGGGGGGGGCGGATCGCAGTATTTT.

The rearrangement uses TRBV28 and TRBJ2-7, with D perhaps TRBD2 (5 bases). Germline CDR1 reads MDHEN; CDR2 reads SYDVKM. V was clipped by 4 bases and J by 3 bases, with 13 bases between them. The CDR3 covers 14 residues. The CDR3 region is CASSSYSGSYEQYF. CDR3 coding DNA: TGTGCCAGCAGTTCATACAGTGGGAGCTACGAGCAGTACTTC.

This clone was seen only a few times. This rearrangement joins TRBV30 to TRBJ1-6; 8 positions match TRBD1. V was clipped by 4 bases and J by 7 bases; unmatched bases: 3. Germline-derived CDR1 and CDR2 are GTSNPN and SVGIG (reference sequence). The CDR3 length is 13 residues. The CDR3 bases are TGTGCCTGGACGGACAGGGAAAATTCACCCCTCCACTTT. Translating it yields CAWTDRENSPLHF.

The chain combines TRBV2 with TRBJ2-7; 9 bases agree with TRBD1. V shed 7 bases, J shed 0 bases, and the junction held 22 bases outside the gene matches. This CDR3 spans 20 amino acids. Germline CDR1 reads SNHLY; CDR2 reads FYNNEI. The CDR3 is CASTPWGSGQGKDRSYEQYF. CDR3 nucleotide sequence: TGTGCCAGCACCCCGTGGGGTTCGGGACAGGGTAAGGATCGCTCCTACGAGCAGTACTTC.

The chain recombines TRBV7-2 with TRBJ1-5, with D perhaps matching TRBD1 (5 bases). CDR1 is SGHTA and CDR2 is FQGNSA in the germline V gene. The CDR3 length is 14 residues. V gave up 5 bases and J gave up 2 bases, with 10 bases separating them. The CDR3 DNA follows: TGTGCCAGCAGCCGCCAGGGTGGCAATCAGCCCCAGCATTTT. Translated, it gives CASSRQGGNQPQHF.

The rearrangement joins TRBV18 to TRBJ2-5; TRBD1 is a possible D gene (6 bases). V was pared by 4 bases and J by 1 base, with 16 bases between. The V gene's germline CDR1 is KGHSH and CDR2 LQKENI. The CDR3 is made up of 16 amino acids. CDR3 DNA sequence: TGTGCCAGCTCACGAGGGGTAGCAGGGGCCCAAGAGACCCAGTACTTC. The encoded protein is CASSRGVAGAQETQYF. Full variable domain (outside the CDR3, taken from reference TRBV18 and TRBJ2-5): NAGVMQNPRHLVRRRGQEARLRCSPMKGHSHVYWYRQLPEEGLKFMVYLQKENIIDESGMPKERFSAEFPKEGPSILRIQQVVRGDSAAYFCASSRGVAGAQETQYFGPGTRLLVL.

The rearrangement joins TRBV18 to TRBJ1-6, with D possibly being TRBD1 (5 bases). Trimming stripped 2 bases from V and 7 bases from J, with 12 bases between. The CDR3 contains 15 residues. Germline V gene sequence: CDR1 KGHSH, CDR2 LQKENI. The CDR3 region is CASSPSGHQNSPLHF. The CDR3 nucleotides read TGTGCCAGCTCACCATCAGGACACCAAAATTCACCCCTCCACTTT.

The rearrangement uses TRBV3-1 (or the pseudogene TRBV3-2) and TRBJ2-5; no definite D call. CDR3 length: 10 amino acids. Trimming took off 6 bases at V and 5 bases at J, with 4 bases between the two ends. Germline CDR1 LGHDT, CDR2 YNNKEL (reference sequence). CDR3 in amino acids: CASRAETQYF. DNA of the CDR3: TGTGCCAGCAGGGCCGAGACCCAGTACTTC.

The chain couples TRBV10-3 to TRBJ2-7; perhaps TRBD2 as D (6 bases). The V gene's germline CDR1 is ENHRY and CDR2 SYGVKD. Trimming removed 3 bases at V and 7 bases at J, with 13 bases between. This CDR3 is 13 amino acids long. The CDR3 DNA reads TGTGCCATCAGTGATTCGGGGGTGTGGGAGCAGTACTTC. It encodes CAISDSGVWEQYF.

The chain combines TRBV6-6 with TRBJ1-4, with TRBD1 matching 9 bases. V shed 6 bases, J shed 8 bases, and the junction held 4 bases outside the gene matches. Germline V CDR1 and CDR2: MNHNY, SVGAGI (reference sequence). The CDR3 covers 13 residues. The CDR3 protein is CASRQGAREKLFF. In nucleotides, the CDR3 is TGTGCCAGCAGACAGGGGGCCAGAGAAAAACTGTTTTTT.

The chain joins TRBV24-1 to TRBJ2-1, with 8 bases lining up with TRBD2. This CDR3 spans 15 amino acids. Germline V gene data show CDR1 as KGHDR and CDR2 as SFDVKD. Trimming took 5 bases from V and 1 from J; bases not matched to a gene: 3. The CDR3 sequence is CATSGGGPSYNEQFF. CDR3 bases: TGTGCCACCAGTGGCGGGGGGCCTTCCTACAATGAGCAGTTCTTC.

J is TRBJ2-7 and V is TRBV9, with 13 bases fitting TRBD2. V shed 2 bases, J shed 5 bases, and the junction held 7 bases outside the gene matches. The V gene's germline CDR1 is SGDLS and CDR2 YYNGEE. This CDR3 is 16 amino acids long. The CDR3 region is CASSVGTSGNTDEQYF. The DNA of the CDR3 is TGTGCCAGCAGCGTCGGGACTAGCGGGAATACGGACGAGCAGTACTTC.

A few counts support this clone. The chain carries TRBV7-9 and TRBJ2-1; D gene unclear. The CDR3 length is 15 residues. Trimming left V 1 base short and J 2 bases short, with 9 bases between. Germline assignment: CDR1 SEHNR and CDR2 FQNEAQ (reference sequence). In DNA form, the CDR3 reads TGTGCCAGCAGCTTAGGCGGTCATCCCTACAATGAGCAGTTCTTC. This translates into CASSLGGHPYNEQFF.

This chain joins TRBV19 and TRBJ2-3, with TRBD1 as a possible D gene (6 bases). Germline values: CDR1 LNHDA, CDR2 SQIVND (reference sequence). The CDR3 has 13 amino acids. V gave up 6 bases and J gave up 4 bases, with 11 bases separating them. The DNA for the CDR3 is TGTGCCAGTAGACAGGGTAGCGCAGATACGCAGTATTTT. This gives the protein CASRQGSADTQYF.

The chain is built from TRBV28 and TRBJ2-3; 7 bases fit TRBD2. Trimming removed 2 bases from V and 6 bases from J; junction bases left unmatched: 11. There are 16 residues in the CDR3. Per the germline V gene, CDR1 is MDHEN and CDR2 is SYDVKM. The CDR3 is CASSLRPGAGGDTQYF. The DNA of the CDR3 is TGTGCCAGCAGTTTAAGGCCCGGGGCCGGGGGGGATACGCAGTATTTT. Supplemented by reference TRBV28 and TRBJ2-3, the full variable domain reads DVKVTQSSRYLVKRTGEKVFLECVQDMDHENMFWYRQDPGLGLRLIYFSYDVKMKEKGDIPEGYSVSREKKERFSLILESASTNQTSMYLCASSLRPGAGGDTQYFGPGTRLTVL.

This clone was counted between two and nine times. The gene calls are TRBV7-9 and TRBJ2-7; D is ambiguous. This CDR3 is 14 amino acids long. V was pared by 5 bases and J by 5 bases, with 16 bases between. Germline values: CDR1 SEHNR, CDR2 FQNEAQ (reference sequence). CDR3: CASSPRRVLDEQYF. The DNA of the CDR3 is TGTGCCAGCAGCCCGAGACGGGTTCTTGACGAGCAGTACTTC.

The genes are TRBV12-3 or TRBV12-4 and TRBJ2-5; D is perhaps TRBD2 (7 bases). V was shortened by 1 base and J by 9 bases, with 12 bases between the two germline ends. The CDR3 loop spans 13 amino acids. CDR3 sequence reads: CASSLGGGRAQYF. The CDR3 DNA reads TGTGCCAGCAGTTTAGGGGGGGGGCGCGCCCAGTACTTC.

The chain joins TRBV18 to TRBJ1-1; D unclear. The CDR3 extends over 14 amino acids. Per the germline V gene, CDR1 is KGHSH and CDR2 is LQKENI. Trimming took 3 bases from V and 1 from J, leaving 9 bases between them. The CDR3 sequence is CASSPPAGNTEAFF. The CDR3 nucleotides read TGTGCCAGCTCACCCCCCGCGGGGAACACTGAAGCTTTCTTT.

This clone came up once. The chain couples TRBV3-1 (or the pseudogene TRBV3-2) to TRBJ1-2, with 7 bases matching TRBD1. V gave up 1 base and J gave up 8 bases; unmatched junction bases: 7. The CDR3 length is 14 residues. Germline loops: CDR1 LGHDT, CDR2 YNNKEL (reference sequence). The DNA for the CDR3 is TGTGCCAGCAGCCAAGGGGGGACAGCTGGGGGCTACACCTTC. Translated, it gives CASSQGGTAGGYTF.

The chain couples TRBV6-6 to TRBJ1-3; 8 bases align to TRBD1. V lost 6 bases and J lost 2; bases outside the gene matches: 6. The CDR3 length is 15 residues. Germline V gene lookup returns CDR1 MNHNY and CDR2 SVGAGI (reference sequence). CDR3 DNA: TGTGCCAGCAGCCTTGGACAGGGTGCTGGAAACACCATATATTTT. Protein product: CASSLGQGAGNTIYF.

This rearrangement joins TRBV5-1 to TRBJ1-2, with TRBD1 identical over 7 bases. The CDR3 runs to 20 residues. Unmatched junction bases numbered 21, after V lost 2 bases and J lost 2 bases. CDR1 and CDR2 (germline): SGHRS, YFSETQ. The CDR3 spells CASSFTGAASGGKQNYGYTF. Here the CDR3 DNA reads TGCGCCAGCAGCTTTACAGGGGCCGCGTCTGGAGGGAAACAAAACTATGGCTACACCTTC.

This clone appeared a single time. The rearrangement joins TRBV6-2 or TRBV6-3 to TRBJ2-7; perhaps TRBD1 as D (6 bases). The CDR3 is 14 residues long. CDR1 is MNHEY, CDR2 SVGEGT, per germline. Trimming cost V 4 bases and J 4 bases, with 14 bases left between them. The CDR3 region has the DNA TGTGCCAGCAGTTCCCCGACAGGACAGTACGAGCAGTACTTC. This translates into CASSSPTGQYEQYF.

The rearrangement links TRBV19 to TRBJ1-4; 11 bases map to TRBD1. Germline loops: CDR1 LNHDA, CDR2 SQIVND (reference sequence). The V gene end was trimmed by 8 bases and the J gene end by 8 bases; junction bases not matched to a gene: 10. The CDR3 spans 15 residues. The CDR3 sequence is CASSRDRGSGEKLFF. The CDR3, as DNA: TGTGCCAGTTCCCGGGACAGGGGGTCGGGCGAAAAACTGTTTTTT.

The chain couples TRBV19 to TRBJ2-7; 7 bases map to TRBD2. The CDR3 spans 15 residues. J was trimmed by 1 base and V by 4 bases; bases with no gene match: 7. Germline-derived CDR1 and CDR2 are LNHDA and SQIVND (reference sequence). CDR3 protein: CASSTSGAGSYEQYF. In DNA, the CDR3 is TGTGCCAGTAGTACCTCGGGAGCGGGGTCCTACGAGCAGTACTTC.